These 20 T cell receptor beta chains were all obtained from the same sample, sequenced in a study of blood T cell repertoires in COVID-19. Sequencing used immunoSEQ multiplex PCR; TCRdb keeps in-frame clones, though not all of them. This table holds about 29,000 clones, approximately 87% found once. The sample was peripheral blood. The receptors come from a human donor with active COVID-19. The donor label of this sample is uncertain.

This clone was detected once. V usage is TRBV11-3 and J usage is TRBJ2-1, with TRBD1 identical over 8 bases. CDR1 SGHNT and CDR2 YENEEA come from the germline V gene. Trimming removed 3 bases from V and 3 bases from J; junction bases left unmatched: 4. The CDR3 is 15 amino acids. The CDR3 is CASSFGTGIYNEQFF. CDR3 coding DNA: TGTGCCAGCAGCTTCGGGACAGGCATCTACAATGAGCAGTTCTTC.

About this clone: One end of the junction is discordant with germline, which a read error may explain. The chain is built from TRBV7-7 and TRBJ2-3; TRBD2 matches at 11 bases. Looked up from germline, CDR1 is SSHAT and CDR2 is FNYEAQ (reference sequence). There are 18 residues in the CDR3. CDR3 sequence reads: CASRSTSSGRPLWDTQYF. CDR3 sequence (DNA): TGTGCTAGCAGATCGACTTCTAGCGGGAGGCCCCTGTGGGATACGCAGTATTTT.

The genes are TRBV6-4 and TRBJ2-2, with 14 bases matching TRBD2. Looked up from germline, CDR1 is MRHNA and CDR2 is SNTAGT. The CDR3 is 17 residues long. The V and J ends lost 0 bases and 6 bases, in that order; junction bases with no gene match: 3. As DNA, the CDR3 is TGTGCCAGCAGTGACTCGACTAGCGGGGGGGCCGCCGGGGAGCTGTTTTTT. Protein sequence: CASSDSTSGGAAGELFF.

This chain links TRBV3-1 (or the pseudogene TRBV3-2) with TRBJ2-7; no clear D gene. The germline V and J ends were trimmed by 1 base and 9 bases, with 10 bases remaining between them. Looked up from germline, CDR1 is LGHDT and CDR2 is YNNKEL (reference sequence). This CDR3 contains 12 residues. The CDR3 DNA reads TGTGCCAGCAGCCAAGGGCCTTTATGGCAGTACTTC. This sequence encodes CASSQGPLWQYF.

The chain carries TRBV19 and TRBJ2-1; 13 positions match TRBD2. CDR1 is LNHDA, CDR2 SQIVND, per germline (reference sequence). The CDR3 covers 16 residues. V dropped 5 bases and J dropped 8; count of bases not matched to a gene: 9. CDR3: CASSPRTSGGPYEQFF. The CDR3 nucleotides are TGTGCCAGTAGTCCACGGACTAGCGGGGGCCCGTATGAGCAGTTCTTC.

The CDR3 DNA reads as TGTGCCAGCAGCAAAGACCCCCGAACAGTCAATCAGCCCCAGCATTTT. Its translation is CASSKDPRTVNQPQHF. The chain links TRBV21-1 to TRBJ1-5; the listed D gene, TRBD1, was not tested against the DNA. TRBV21-1 is tagged as a pseudogene. The CDR3 extends over 16 amino acids.

This chain connects TRBV12-3 or TRBV12-4 to TRBJ1-3; D gene uncertain. V lost 2 bases and J lost 7, with 3 bases in between. The CDR3 runs to 11 residues. This CDR3 is CASSLRNTIYF. As DNA, the CDR3 is TGTGCCAGCAGTTTACGTAACACCATATATTTT.

The chain has TRBV19 and TRBJ2-5; 8 bases match TRBD1. CDR3 length: 13 amino acids. Unmatched junction bases numbered 9, after V lost 10 bases and J lost 5 bases. The germline gives CDR1 LNHDA, CDR2 SQIVND (reference sequence). CDR3 coding DNA: TGTGCCACGGCAGACAGGGGTCAGGAGACCCAGTACTTC. Translated: CATADRGQETQYF.

This rearrangement joins TRBV19 to TRBJ2-3, with 8 positions matching TRBD2. The CDR3 totals 18 residues. Losses at the gene ends were 5 bases for V and 3 bases for J; bases not matched to a gene: 16. CDR1 is LNHDA, CDR2 SQIVND, per germline (reference sequence). CDR3 in amino acids: CASSPRSPSSGSTDTQYF. For the CDR3, the DNA is TGTGCCAGTAGTCCCCGCTCCCCTTCCAGCGGGAGTACAGATACGCAGTATTTT.

This clone was recorded once. The chain carries TRBV3-1 (or the pseudogene TRBV3-2) and TRBJ1-1, with TRBD1 as a possible D gene (5 bases). Germline CDR1 and CDR2: LGHDT and YNNKEL (reference sequence). The CDR3 totals 15 residues. V lost 3 bases to trimming and J lost 3 bases, with 14 bases between them. The CDR3 is CASSHPIRGDTEAFF. The CDR3 DNA reads as TGTGCCAGCAGCCATCCCATTCGGGGGGACACTGAAGCTTTCTTT.

CDR3 protein: CASSPSRGGSDTQYF. The DNA of the CDR3 is TGTGCCAGCTCACCATCCCGGGGAGGCTCAGATACGCAGTATTTT. The V gene is TRBV18, the J gene TRBJ2-3; the D gene is possibly TRBD2 (6 bases). Germline assignment: CDR1 KGHSH and CDR2 LQKENI. This CDR3 has 15 amino acids. Trimming shortened V by 2 bases and J by 4 bases, and 13 bases separated the two germline ends.

The chain is built from TRBV19 and TRBJ1-2; 9 positions match TRBD1. This CDR3 comprises 13 residues. Per the germline V gene, CDR1 is LNHDA and CDR2 is SQIVND (reference sequence). The CDR3: CLPGTGFNYGYTF. DNA for the CDR3: TGTTTGCCAGGGACAGGGTTTAACTATGGCTACACCTTC. The full variable domain, rest sourced from reference TRBV19 and TRBJ1-2, is DGGITQSPKYLFRKEGQNVTLSCEQNLNHDAMYWYRQDPGQGLRLIYYSQIVNDFQKGDIAEGYSVSREKKESFPLTVTSAQKNPTAFYLCLPGTGFNYGYTFGSGTRLTVV.

The chain recombines TRBV6-5 with TRBJ1-2; D not certain. The CDR3 is 12 amino acids. The V gene's germline CDR1 is MNHEY and CDR2 SVGAGI. The V end lost 5 bases, the J end lost 7 bases, and 11 bases lay between the germline ends. The CDR3 spells CASSPGTGGYTF. The CDR3 DNA reads as TGTGCCAGCAGTCCGGGAACCGGTGGCTACACCTTC.

This clone was seen once. The rearrangement links TRBV15 to TRBJ2-4; D is perhaps TRBD2 (6 bases). V was cut by 0 bases and J by 8 bases, with 8 bases left in between. Per germline, CDR1 LNHNV and CDR2 YYDKDF (reference sequence). This CDR3 has 13 amino acids. The CDR3: CATSRDPGDIQYF. The CDR3 DNA reads TGTGCCACCAGCAGAGATCCGGGGGACATTCAGTACTTC.

The chain recombines TRBV9 with TRBJ2-5; 9 nucleotides match TRBD2. Trimming cost V 4 bases and J 1 base; bases outside gene matches: 5. The CDR3 runs to 15 residues. The germline V gene encodes CDR1 SGDLS and CDR2 YYNGEE. DNA for the CDR3: TGTGCCAGCAGCCTCCTAGCGGGGCCCCAAGAGACCCAGTACTTC. It encodes CASSLLAGPQETQYF.

V gene TRBV5-1 combines with J gene TRBJ2-7; D perhaps matches TRBD1 (5 bases). The CDR3 totals 16 residues. The V gene's germline CDR1 is SGHRS and CDR2 YFSETQ. The V and J ends lost 5 bases and 6 bases respectively, with 24 bases between them. The CDR3 bases are TGCGCCAGCAGACACGAGCTAGGACACCTGATCCGCGAGCAGTACTTC. It codes for CASRHELGHLIREQYF.

The chain joins TRBV3-1 (or the pseudogene TRBV3-2) to TRBJ2-2, with a tentative D call TRBD1 (6 bases). From germline, CDR1 is LGHDT and CDR2 YNNKEL (reference sequence). The CDR3 has 14 amino acids. V lost 5 bases to trimming and J lost 2 bases, with 9 bases between them. The CDR3 protein is CASSLGQNTGELFF. The CDR3 nucleotides read TGTGCCAGCAGCTTGGGACAAAACACCGGGGAGCTGTTTTTT.

This clone was seen a handful of times. The chain uses TRBV5-1 and TRBJ2-3; 7 bases agree with TRBD2. V gave up 5 bases and J gave up 1 base; unmatched junction bases: 4. The germline CDR1 and CDR2 sequences are SGHRS and YFSETQ. This CDR3 has 14 amino acids. CDR3 sequence reads: CASRKSGGTDTQYF. CDR3 coding DNA: TGCGCCAGCAGAAAGAGCGGGGGCACAGATACGCAGTATTTT. Drawing the rest from reference TRBV5-1 and TRBJ2-3, the complete variable domain is KAGVTQTPRYLIKTRGQQVTLSCSPISGHRSVSWYQQTPGQGLQFLFEYFSETQRNKGNFPGRFSGRQFSNSRSEMNVSTLELGDSALYLCASRKSGGTDTQYFGPGTRLTVL.

CDR3 bases: TGTGCCAGCAGAGGACAGGGCGCCTACGAGCAGTACTTC. Its protein product is CASRGQGAYEQYF. The rearrangement joins TRBV25-1 to TRBJ2-7; 8 nucleotides align to TRBD1. The germline CDR1 and CDR2 sequences are MGHDK and SYGVNS. V shed 6 bases, J shed 2 bases, and the junction held 3 bases outside the gene matches. This CDR3 comprises 13 residues.

The gene calls are TRBV5-5 and TRBJ2-2; D not resolved. The CDR3 covers 13 residues. Trimming stripped 4 bases from V and 9 bases from J, with 13 bases between. Germline V gene data show CDR1 as SGHKS and CDR2 as YYEKEE (reference sequence). This chain's CDR3 is CASSISGIRELFF. CDR3 nucleotides: TGTGCCAGCAGCATTTCGGGTATCCGGGAGCTGTTTTTT.